This TCR beta chain was observed in a study of T cells in Graves' hyperthyroidism and ophthalmopathy. The germline gives CDR1 MNHEY, CDR2 SVGEGT. The V gene lost 8 bases and the J gene lost 6 bases, with 10 bases spanning the gap. The CDR3 loop spans 12 amino acids. About this clonotype itself: Its target is unknown.

Amplification targeted TCR beta CDR3 regions from RNA transcripts. The TCR CDR3 first-round RT-PCR relied on the HTBI primer set. TCRdb fed the multiplex PCR reads into MiXCR, producing one record per CDR3 protein. The sample has roughly 300,000 distinct CDR3 sequences, less than 30% seen once. Regarding the study as a whole: The blood repertoire included most of the expanded thyroid clonotypes above 0.001.

The sequenced sample was blood. This sequence was found in a man aged 40-55 years with Graves' hyperthyroidism that later progressed to Graves' ophthalmopathy. The chain combines TRBV6-2 or TRBV6-3 with TRBJ2-2; D remains unclear. CDR3 sequence reads: CASGPGSGELFF. The CDR3 region has the DNA TGTGCCAGCGGGCCGGGTTCCGGGGAGCTGTTTTTT.